This TCR beta chain appears in the sequencing data of a study of T-cell memory formation after mild COVID-19. This CDR3 has 15 residues. V lost 2 bases to trimming and J lost 6 bases; unmatched junction nucleotides: 7. CDR1 SGHTA and CDR2 FQGNSA come from the germline V gene. TCRdb reprocessed the 5' RACE reads via MiXCR and lists one record per CDR3 protein. The table includes a few hundred thousand distinct CDR3 sequences, about 16% detected once. Study results and caveats: Within pre-infection memory, some responding clones were found, suggesting cross-reactive memory joined.

This clonotype has only a few counts. As yet, its antigen is unknown. The receptor was derived from a man aged 18 to 29 who had mild COVID-19 (a few samples of this study predate the infection). Cell type and time point are not known. Sequenced sample: PBMCs or a T cell subset sorted from them (not recorded which). The chain recombines TRBV7-2 with TRBJ2-1, with 7 bases aligning to TRBD2. Here the CDR3 reads CASSLQETSTNEQFF. DNA of the CDR3: TGTGCCAGCAGCTTACAAGAGACTAGCACCAATGAGCAGTTCTTC.